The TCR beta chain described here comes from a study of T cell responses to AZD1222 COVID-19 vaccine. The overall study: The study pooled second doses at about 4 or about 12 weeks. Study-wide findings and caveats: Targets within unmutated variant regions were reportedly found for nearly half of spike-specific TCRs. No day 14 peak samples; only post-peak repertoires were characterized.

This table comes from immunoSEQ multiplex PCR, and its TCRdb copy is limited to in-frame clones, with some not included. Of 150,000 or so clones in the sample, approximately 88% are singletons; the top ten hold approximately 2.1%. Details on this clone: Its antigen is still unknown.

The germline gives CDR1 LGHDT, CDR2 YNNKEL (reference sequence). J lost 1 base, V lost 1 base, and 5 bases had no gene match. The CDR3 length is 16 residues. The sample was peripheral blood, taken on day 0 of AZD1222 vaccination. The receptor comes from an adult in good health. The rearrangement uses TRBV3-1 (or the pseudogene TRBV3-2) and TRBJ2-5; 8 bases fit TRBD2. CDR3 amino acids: CASSQVPGLGQETQYF. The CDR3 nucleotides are TGTGCCAGCAGCCAAGTACCGGGACTAGGCCAAGAGACCCAGTACTTC.